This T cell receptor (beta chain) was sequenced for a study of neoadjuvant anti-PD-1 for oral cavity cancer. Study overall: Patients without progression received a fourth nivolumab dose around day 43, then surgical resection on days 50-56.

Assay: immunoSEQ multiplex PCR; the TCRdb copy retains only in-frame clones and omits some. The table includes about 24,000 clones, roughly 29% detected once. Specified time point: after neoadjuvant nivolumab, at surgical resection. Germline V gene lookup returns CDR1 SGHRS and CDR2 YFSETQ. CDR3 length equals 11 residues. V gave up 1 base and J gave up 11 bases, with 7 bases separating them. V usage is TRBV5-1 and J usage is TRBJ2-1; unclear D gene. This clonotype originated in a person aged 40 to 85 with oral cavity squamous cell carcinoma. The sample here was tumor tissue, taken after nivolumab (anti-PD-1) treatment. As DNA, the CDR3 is TGCGCCAGCAGCTTGAGGTCTCAGCAGTTCTTC. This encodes CASSLRSQQFF.